The 5 T cell receptor beta chains in this list originate from one sample, sequenced in a study of OX40 agonist ivuxolimab in advanced cancers. Profiled with immunoSEQ multiplex PCR; TCRdb holds only in-frame clones, not every one. The table lists roughly 120,000 clones, 85% to 95% of them singletons. Sequenced material: CD4+ or CD8+ T cells sorted from blood, taken in a trial of the OX40 agonist ivuxolimab. These receptors were collected from an adult with an advanced solid tumor such as melanoma, head and neck, liver or kidney cancer.

The chain has TRBV19 and TRBJ1-5; 7 bases fit TRBD1. From germline, CDR1 is LNHDA and CDR2 SQIVND (reference sequence). Trimming removed 5 bases from V and 7 bases from J; junction bases left unmatched: 8. This CDR3 is 14 amino acids long. The DNA for the CDR3 is TGTGCCAGTAGTCCCCAGACAGGGAGACAGCCCCAGCATTTT. Protein: CASSPQTGRQPQHF.

CDR3 coding DNA: TGTGCCAGCTTTGTCGGTGGGCCTCTACGCGAGCAGTACTTC. Translating it yields CASFVGGPLREQYF. The rearrangement links TRBV6-1 to TRBJ2-7; D is unresolved. The CDR3 loop spans 14 amino acids. Trimming took 8 bases from V and 6 from J, leaving 20 bases between them. Germline CDR1 is MNHNS and CDR2 is SASEGT.

This sequence joins TRBV25-1 and TRBJ2-3; D gene uncertain. Germline V gives CDR1 MGHDK, CDR2 SYGVNS. This CDR3 contains 14 residues. V lost 2 bases and J 5 bases, leaving 11 bases between the germline ends. The CDR3 is CASSEDDPGDTQYF. The DNA for the CDR3 is TGTGCCAGCAGTGAAGACGACCCGGGAGATACGCAGTATTTT.

In its sample, this clone was seen once. The chain joins TRBV27 to TRBJ2-4; D is unclear. Germline V gives CDR1 MNHEY, CDR2 SMNVEV (reference sequence). The length of the CDR3 is 11 residues. V was cut by 6 bases and J by 8 bases, with 8 bases left in between. CDR3 coding DNA: TGTGCCAGCAGCTCTGGAGACATTCAGTACTTC. It encodes CASSSGDIQYF.

V usage is TRBV7-8 and J usage is TRBJ2-3; D gene uncertain. CDR1 is SGHVS, CDR2 FQNEAQ, per germline. Trimming pared 5 bases from V and 7 bases from J, leaving 19 bases between. The CDR3 has 15 residues. The CDR3 spells CASSPRVQTAHTQYF. For the CDR3, the DNA is TGTGCCAGCAGCCCCCGGGTGCAAACAGCCCATACGCAGTATTTT.